The clone carrying this T cell receptor (beta chain) came up a few times. The source of the sample is a study of blood T cells in healthy people across ages. The authors ran a second PCR of about 6 to 11 cycles using a sample-barcoded 5' primer and a J-beta primer mix. TCRdb independently ran MiXCR on the 5' RACE reads; one entry per CDR3 protein. Of 1.5 million to 2 million distinct CDR3 sequences listed, 28% are singletons. V lost 1 base and J lost 2, with 9 bases in between. Germline CDR1 is MGHDK and CDR2 is SYGVNS. The CDR3 loop spans 16 amino acids. The sample taken for sequencing was blood. J is TRBJ2-6 and V is TRBV25-1, with D possibly TRBD2 on 7 matching bases. The TCR originated in a woman in her twenties or thirties in good health. CDR3: CASSEWGGAGANVLTF. In nucleotides, the CDR3 is TGTGCCAGCAGTGAATGGGGGGGCGCTGGGGCCAACGTCCTGACTTTC.